This TCR beta chain was retrieved from a study of identical twins. To note about this clonotype: The antigen remains unidentified.

The donor group consisted entirely of healthy Caucasians. Via MiXCR, TCRdb re-called the 5' RACE reads, giving one row per CDR3 protein. Found here are some 1,700,000 distinct CDR3 sequences, more than 30% of them singletons; the top ten hold about 0.27%. CDR3 length equals 15 residues. Per the germline V gene, CDR1 is SGHKS and CDR2 is YYEKEE (reference sequence). With 3 bases removed from V and 0 bases from J, the gap between germline ends came to 11 bases. The study, taken as a whole, reports: Invariant populations such as MAIT and iNKT cells could partly muddle zero-insertion analyses.

The sample consisted of cord blood. The TCR was taken from a newborn girl in good health. The chain is built from TRBV5-5 and TRBJ2-3, with D perhaps matching TRBD1 or TRBD2 (5 bases each). The CDR3 here is CASSSGPFSTDTQYF. The CDR3 nucleotides read TGTGCCAGCAGCTCGGGACCGTTTAGCACAGATACGCAGTATTTT.